This is a list of T cell receptor beta chains from one sample in a study of cytomegalovirus exposure and HLA in healthy donors. Sequencing used immunoSEQ multiplex PCR; TCRdb keeps in-frame clones, though not all of them. The data show 72,000 or so clones, with around 61% seen just once and over 2.5% held by the top ten. Specimen: PBMCs. The receptors were sampled from a woman aged 45-65 years in good health and CMV-seronegative. Each CDR3 is given with its conserved first and last residue. Each record gives: D gene, J gene, V gene, clone size, CDR3 DNA, CDR3 protein. A D gene is named only where the DNA matches it firmly. Clone size appears in some rows only: once, few, many, or a class for an expanded clone.

d_gene: .; j_gene: TRBJ1-1; v_gene: TRBV7-3; abundance: few; CDR3nt: TGTGCCAGCAGCTTAACAGGGGTTGGCACTGAAGCTTTCTTT; CDR3aa: CASSLTGVGTEAFF
d_gene: TRBD2; j_gene: TRBJ2-7; v_gene: TRBV4-2; abundance: .; CDR3nt: TGTGCCAGCAGCCAAGATCCGGGACTAGGGGCCTACGAGCAGTACTTC; CDR3aa: CASSQDPGLGAYEQYF
d_gene: .; j_gene: TRBJ2-5; v_gene: TRBV28; abundance: .; CDR3nt: TGTGCCAGCAGCGAACCAGGGATCCGAGAGACCCAGTACTTC; CDR3aa: CASSEPGIRETQYF
d_gene: TRBD1; j_gene: TRBJ2-1; v_gene: TRBV27; abundance: .; CDR3nt: TGTGCCAGCAGTACCCTCCGAAGGGGACAGGGAAATAATGAGCAGTTCTTC; CDR3aa: CASSTLRRGQGNNEQFF
d_gene: .; j_gene: TRBJ1-4; v_gene: TRBV9; abundance: .; CDR3nt: TGTGCCAGCAGCACCGGGGGAAAACTGTTTTTT; CDR3aa: CASSTGGKLFF
d_gene: .; j_gene: TRBJ2-5; v_gene: TRBV7-7; abundance: .; CDR3nt: TGTGCTAGCAGCTTAGGGGGGGGGACTGCCCAAGAGACCCAGTACTTC; CDR3aa: CASSLGGGTAQETQYF
d_gene: TRBD2; j_gene: TRBJ2-3; v_gene: TRBV11-3; abundance: .; CDR3nt: TGTGCCAGCAGCCTCCGACTAGCGGGGCCCACAGATACGCAGTATTTT; CDR3aa: CASSLRLAGPTDTQYF
d_gene: TRBD1; j_gene: TRBJ1-1; v_gene: TRBV6-5; abundance: few; CDR3nt: TGTGCCAGCAGAGAGGACAGGGAGATAGGGGAAGCTTTCTTT; CDR3aa: CASREDREIGEAFF
d_gene: TRBD2; j_gene: TRBJ2-1; v_gene: TRBV28; abundance: .; CDR3nt: TGTGCCAGCAGGCGGGAGAGCTCCTACAATGAGCAGTTCTTC; CDR3aa: CASRRESSYNEQFF
d_gene: .; j_gene: TRBJ1-1; v_gene: TRBV9; abundance: .; CDR3nt: TGTGCCAGCAGCGTAGGAGGTGGATACACTGAAGCTTTCTTT; CDR3aa: CASSVGGGYTEAFF
d_gene: .; j_gene: TRBJ1-1; v_gene: TRBV4-1; abundance: .; CDR3nt: TGCGCCAGCAGCCAAGATGGGGCCGGGGGTAACACTGAAGCTTTCTTT; CDR3aa: CASSQDGAGGNTEAFF
d_gene: TRBD1; j_gene: TRBJ1-1; v_gene: TRBV7-9; abundance: few; CDR3nt: TGTGCCAGCAGCTTAGGGACAGGGATGACTGAAGCTTTCTTT; CDR3aa: CASSLGTGMTEAFF
d_gene: TRBD2; j_gene: TRBJ2-3; v_gene: TRBV7-9; abundance: .; CDR3nt: TGTGCCAGCAGCTTCCAAATCGGGACTAGGTCGGATACGCAGTATTTT; CDR3aa: CASSFQIGTRSDTQYF
d_gene: TRBD1; j_gene: TRBJ1-1; v_gene: TRBV10-1; abundance: .; CDR3nt: TGCGCCAGCAGTGGTCAGGGGGCCCTTGAAGCTTTCTTT; CDR3aa: CASSGQGALEAFF
d_gene: TRBD1; j_gene: TRBJ2-6; v_gene: TRBV18; abundance: few; CDR3nt: TGTGCCAGCTCACCCACTTGGACAGGCTCTGGAGCCAACGTCCTGACTTTC; CDR3aa: CASSPTWTGSGANVLTF
d_gene: TRBD1; j_gene: TRBJ2-3; v_gene: TRBV29-1; abundance: .; CDR3nt: TGCAGCGTTCCGACAGGGTCTAGCACAGATACGCAGTATTTT; CDR3aa: CSVPTGSSTDTQYF
d_gene: .; j_gene: TRBJ2-7; v_gene: TRBV5-4; abundance: .; CDR3nt: TGTGCCAGCAGCTTGGGGACCAGGGGGGACTACGAGCAGTACTTC; CDR3aa: CASSLGTRGDYEQYF
d_gene: .; j_gene: TRBJ2-5; v_gene: TRBV6-5; abundance: .; CDR3nt: TGTGCCAGCAGTCTGGGGCCTAGGGAGACCCAGTACTTC; CDR3aa: CASSLGPRETQYF
d_gene: .; j_gene: TRBJ2-3; v_gene: TRBV5-1; abundance: .; CDR3nt: TGCGCCAGCGGGCCTTACTCCCGCGAAACGGATACGCAGTATTTT; CDR3aa: CASGPYSRETDTQYF
d_gene: .; j_gene: TRBJ1-4; v_gene: TRBV28; abundance: .; CDR3nt: TGTGCCAGCAGTTTCTTGTCAGTGGCAGCAACTAATGAAAAACTGTTTTTT; CDR3aa: CASSFLSVAATNEKLFF
d_gene: .; j_gene: TRBJ1-4; v_gene: TRBV11-3; abundance: once; CDR3nt: TGTGCCAGCAGCCTCCGGGAACTTGAAAAACTGTTTTTT; CDR3aa: CASSLRELEKLFF
d_gene: .; j_gene: TRBJ1-4; v_gene: TRBV7-9; abundance: .; CDR3nt: TGTGCCAGCAGCTTCAGCGGCGGTGCAGGTTCGGAACTGTTTTTT; CDR3aa: CASSFSGGAGSELFF
d_gene: .; j_gene: TRBJ1-1; v_gene: TRBV18; abundance: few; CDR3nt: TGTGCCAGCTCATATCAGGGGAACACTGAAGCTTTCTTT; CDR3aa: CASSYQGNTEAFF
d_gene: TRBD1; j_gene: TRBJ2-7; v_gene: TRBV2; abundance: .; CDR3nt: TGTGCCAGCTCCGGGACAGGGCCCTACGAGCAGTACTTC; CDR3aa: CASSGTGPYEQYF